This T cell receptor beta chain appears in the sequencing data of a study of cytomegalovirus exposure and HLA in healthy donors. The CDR3 is 18 amino acids. Germline V gives CDR1 GTSNPN, CDR2 SVGIG (reference sequence). Trimming took 8 bases from V and 4 from J; bases not matched to a gene: 24. The PCR made use of 60 Vbeta and 13 Jbeta primers. Using immunoSEQ multiplex PCR, the repertoire was profiled, and TCRdb retains in-frame clones only, with some absent. The table includes hundreds of thousands of clones, under 80% detected once. The rearrangement links TRBV30 to TRBJ2-3; TRBD2 agrees at 7 bases. This TCR came from a female donor in good health and CMV-seronegative. What was sequenced was PBMCs. As DNA, the CDR3 is TGTGCCCCCCCTCTCGGCGGGAGTAGTAATTTGGAGGCAGATACGCAGTATTTT. Protein sequence: CAPPLGGSSNLEADTQYF.